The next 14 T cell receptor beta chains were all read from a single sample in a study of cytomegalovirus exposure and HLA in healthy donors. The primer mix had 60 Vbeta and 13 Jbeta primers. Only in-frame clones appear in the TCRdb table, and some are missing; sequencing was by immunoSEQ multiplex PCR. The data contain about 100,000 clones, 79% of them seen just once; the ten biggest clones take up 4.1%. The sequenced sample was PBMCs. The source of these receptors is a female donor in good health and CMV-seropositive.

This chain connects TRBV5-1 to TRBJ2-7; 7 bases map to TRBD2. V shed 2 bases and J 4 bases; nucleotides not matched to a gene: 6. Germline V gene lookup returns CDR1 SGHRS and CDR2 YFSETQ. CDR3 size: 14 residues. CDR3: CASSFAGADYEQYF. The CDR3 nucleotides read TGCGCCAGCAGCTTCGCGGGAGCGGATTACGAGCAGTACTTC. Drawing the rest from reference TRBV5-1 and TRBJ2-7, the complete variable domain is KAGVTQTPRYLIKTRGQQVTLSCSPISGHRSVSWYQQTPGQGLQFLFEYFSETQRNKGNFPGRFSGRQFSNSRSEMNVSTLELGDSALYLCASSFAGADYEQYFGPGTRLTVT.

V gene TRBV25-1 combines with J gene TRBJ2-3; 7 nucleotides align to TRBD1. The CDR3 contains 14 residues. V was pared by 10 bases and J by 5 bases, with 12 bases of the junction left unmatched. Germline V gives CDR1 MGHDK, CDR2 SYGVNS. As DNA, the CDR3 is TGTGCCACCCTGGCGAGGGGGCGCGGAGATACGCAGTATTTT. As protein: CATLARGRGDTQYF.

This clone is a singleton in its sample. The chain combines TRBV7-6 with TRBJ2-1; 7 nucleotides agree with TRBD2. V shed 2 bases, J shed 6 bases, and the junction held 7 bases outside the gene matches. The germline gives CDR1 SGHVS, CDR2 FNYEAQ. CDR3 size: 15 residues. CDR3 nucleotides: TGTGCCAGCAGCTTACCCTGGAGGGAGGGCAATGAGCAGTTCTTC. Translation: CASSLPWREGNEQFF.

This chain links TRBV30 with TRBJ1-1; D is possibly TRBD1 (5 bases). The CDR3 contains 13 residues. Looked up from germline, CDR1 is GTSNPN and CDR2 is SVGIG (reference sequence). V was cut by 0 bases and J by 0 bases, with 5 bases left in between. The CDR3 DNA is TGTGCCTGGAGTGTGGACATGAACACTGAAGCTTTCTTT. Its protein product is CAWSVDMNTEAFF.

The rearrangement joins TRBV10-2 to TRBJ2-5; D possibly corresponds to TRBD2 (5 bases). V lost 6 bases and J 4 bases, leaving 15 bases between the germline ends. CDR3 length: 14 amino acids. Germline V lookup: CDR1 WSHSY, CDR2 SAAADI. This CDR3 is CASSGSLGRETQYF. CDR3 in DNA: TGCGCCAGCAGCGGATCCCTAGGGAGAGAGACCCAGTACTTC.

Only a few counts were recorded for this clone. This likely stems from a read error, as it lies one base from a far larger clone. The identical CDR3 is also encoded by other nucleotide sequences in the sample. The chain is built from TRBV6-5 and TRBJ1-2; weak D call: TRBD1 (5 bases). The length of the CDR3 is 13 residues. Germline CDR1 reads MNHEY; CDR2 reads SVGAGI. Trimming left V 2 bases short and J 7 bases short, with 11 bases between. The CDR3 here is CASSYQGALGYTF. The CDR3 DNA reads TGTGCCAGCAGTTACCAGGGCGCGCTTGGCTACACCTTC.

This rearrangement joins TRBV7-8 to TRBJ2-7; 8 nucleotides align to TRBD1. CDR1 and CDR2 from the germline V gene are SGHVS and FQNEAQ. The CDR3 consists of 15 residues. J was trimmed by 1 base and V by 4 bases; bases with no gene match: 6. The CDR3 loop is CASSWAGTGSYEQYF. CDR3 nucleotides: TGTGCCAGCAGCTGGGCCGGGACAGGATCCTACGAGCAGTACTTC.

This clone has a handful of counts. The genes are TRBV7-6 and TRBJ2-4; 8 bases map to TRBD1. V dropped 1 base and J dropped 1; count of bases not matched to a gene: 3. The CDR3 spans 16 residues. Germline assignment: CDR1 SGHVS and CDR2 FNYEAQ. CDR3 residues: CASSLGTGTAKNIQYF. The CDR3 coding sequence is TGTGCCAGCAGCTTAGGGACAGGGACGGCCAAAAACATTCAGTACTTC.

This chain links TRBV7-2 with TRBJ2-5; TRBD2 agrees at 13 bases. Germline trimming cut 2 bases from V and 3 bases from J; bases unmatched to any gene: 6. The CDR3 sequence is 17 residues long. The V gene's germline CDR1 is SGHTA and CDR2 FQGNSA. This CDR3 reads CASSLTRLAGGKETQYF. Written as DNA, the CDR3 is TGTGCCAGCAGCTTAACTAGACTAGCGGGGGGTAAAGAGACCCAGTACTTC.

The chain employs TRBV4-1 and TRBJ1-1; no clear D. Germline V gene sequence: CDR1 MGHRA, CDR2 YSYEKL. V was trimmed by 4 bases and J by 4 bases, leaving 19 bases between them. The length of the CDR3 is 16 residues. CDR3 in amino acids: CASSPSFTEKGTEAFF. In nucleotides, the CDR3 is TGCGCCAGCAGCCCTAGCTTTACTGAGAAAGGCACTGAAGCTTTCTTT.

The CDR3 DNA is TGTGCCAGCAGATCACTTCGCAGGGGTTTGAACACTGAAGCTTTCTTT. Its protein product is CASRSLRRGLNTEAFF. The V call is TRBV2, the J call TRBJ1-1; D might be TRBD1 (6 bases). The V and J ends lost 6 bases and 0 bases respectively, with 17 bases between them. Germline V gene data show CDR1 as SNHLY and CDR2 as FYNNEI. This CDR3 comprises 16 residues.

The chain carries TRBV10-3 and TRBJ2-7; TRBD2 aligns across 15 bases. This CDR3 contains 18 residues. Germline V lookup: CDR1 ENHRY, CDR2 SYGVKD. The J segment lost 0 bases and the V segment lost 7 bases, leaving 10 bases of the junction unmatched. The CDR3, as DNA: TGTGCCATCAAGCGGGGACTAGCGGGGGGCCTAAGCTCCTACGAGCAGTACTTC. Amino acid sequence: CAIKRGLAGGLSSYEQYF.

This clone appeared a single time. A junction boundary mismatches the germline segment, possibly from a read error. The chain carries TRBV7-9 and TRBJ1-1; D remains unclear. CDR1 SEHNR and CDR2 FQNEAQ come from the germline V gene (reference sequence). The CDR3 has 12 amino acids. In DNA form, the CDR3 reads TGTTCCAGCAGCTTAGGAGGGACTGAAGCTTTCTTT. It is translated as CSSSLGGTEAFF.

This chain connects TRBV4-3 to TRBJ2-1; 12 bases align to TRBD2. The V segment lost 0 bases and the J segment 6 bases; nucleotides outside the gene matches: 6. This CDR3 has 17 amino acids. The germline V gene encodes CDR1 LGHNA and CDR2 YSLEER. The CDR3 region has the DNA TGCGCCAGCAGCCAAGAGGTGGCTAGCGGGGGGGGCAATGAGCAGTTCTTC. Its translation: CASSQEVASGGGNEQFF.